The entry that follows covers one T cell receptor (beta chain) sequence. Its specific antigen is unknown. The record has no base qualities; no much larger clone is one base away. This sample is part of a study of blood T cell repertoires in COVID-19 (dated by TCRdb to about 2020). Regarding the study in general: The collaborator samples originated in the United States, Italy and Spain and spanned the acute and convalescent phases of COVID-19. The prospective study material was composed of cDNA or gDNA derived from T cells, B-cell-depleted T cells, or PBMCs. Subjects who had been exposed to COVID-19, were actively infected with it, or had recovered from it provided the deeply sampled blood TCRbeta repertoires that made up the dataset. The repertoires were released in a freely available public database intended as a resource for research on the immune response to SARS-CoV-2. The samples were drawn from two sources: the first 160 participants of the ongoing ImmuneRACE study, and about 1,300 subjects contributed by 6 global collaborators. Nearly every sample came with metadata listing a de-identified subject ID, COVID-19 status, age in years and sex. Where available, HLA class I and class II types were taken from metadata supplied by the sample provider and were not determined by assay-based typing.

The collaborating institutions used their own protocols to collect whole blood in K2EDTA tubes. Collaborator samples were shipped for TCRbeta analysis as frozen whole blood, isolated PBMCs, or DNA extracted from either sample type. Points the paper makes about the study in general: Clinical and demographic metadata were provided uncurated, with the amount varying by source and participant.

CDR1 and CDR2 (SGHRS, YFSETQ) derive from the germline V gene. V lost 1 base and J lost 0 bases, and the count of bases not matched to a germline gene is 11. Measured from the cysteine to the phenylalanine, the CDR3 is 19 residues long. Only the CDR3 portion is preserved as DNA: 57 bases, with reading frame beginning at the first base. The immunoSEQ Assay, a bias-controlled multiplex PCR, was used to amplify TCRbeta CDR3 regions from genomic DNA. The published analysis was carried out like this. The number of nucleated cells in each sample was estimated from the amplification of reference gene primers within the assay. Sequence reads were collapsed and filtered to measure the absolute abundance of every unique TCRbeta CDR3 rearrangement. For each sample, productive Simpson clonality was calculated as the square root of Simpson's diversity index over productive rearrangements. TCRdb obtained this table from immuneACCESS and retained in-frame rearrangements with V and J assigned. These tables miss some clones; where compared with another copy, unresolved V genes account for less than half of the shortfall, and the remainder is unexplained. V, J and clone size were drawn from that table, and D and trimming were deduced from the DNA. The sample records a few hundred thousand clones, around nine tenths of which are singletons. The ten largest clones capture about 2.9% of the sample.

This TCR was sampled from a man aged 55 to 70 with acute or convalescent COVID-19. The chain uses TRBV5-1 and TRBJ2-1; the junction holds 9 bases that match TRBD2. Sequencing used peripheral blood. The CDR3 reads CASSLNPAAGGSSYNEQFF. The DNA sequence is TGCGCCAGCAGCTTGAACCCCGCTGCGGGGGGGAGCTCCTACAATGAGCAGTTCTTC.